The 6 T cell receptor beta chains listed next were all sequenced from one sample in a study of T cell changes during pregnancy in multiple sclerosis. Some clones are missing from TCRdb's copy, which holds only in-frame ones; the method was immunoSEQ multiplex PCR. The sample contains more than 40,000 clones, roughly 90% of which appear only once. The sequencing here drew on CD8+ T cells from peripheral blood mononuclear cells, taken in the third trimester of pregnancy. These receptors were collected from a female donor with multiple sclerosis, enrolled in a pregnancy study.

This chain links TRBV29-1 with TRBJ2-7; D is ambiguous. Germline V gene lookup returns CDR1 SQVTM and CDR2 ANQGSEA. Trimming removed 2 bases at V and 3 bases at J, with 8 bases between. The CDR3 totals 12 residues. The CDR3 DNA sequence: TGCAGCGTTGAAACAGTCGGCTACGAGCAGTACTTC. It translates to CSVETVGYEQYF.

V usage is TRBV7-9 and J usage is TRBJ2-7; 10 nucleotides agree with TRBD1. The ends lost 7 bases at V and 0 bases at J; junction bases unmatched: 3. The CDR3 totals 14 residues. Germline-derived CDR1 and CDR2 are SEHNR and FQNEAQ (reference sequence). Written as DNA, the CDR3 is TGTGCCAGCATCGGACAGGGGGGCTCCTACGAGCAGTACTTC. It translates to CASIGQGGSYEQYF.

The chain recombines TRBV6-6 with TRBJ2-7; 9 positions match TRBD2. In germline, CDR1 is MNHNY, CDR2 SVGAGI (reference sequence). V shed 6 bases and J 4 bases; nucleotides not matched to a gene: 1. This CDR3 spans 12 amino acids. The CDR3 nucleotides are TGTGCCAGCAGGGGACTAGCTTACGAGCAGTACTTC. As protein: CASRGLAYEQYF.

In this sample, this clone turned up once. The gene calls are TRBV5-1 and TRBJ2-5, with a weak D call TRBD2 (6 bases). Looked up from germline, CDR1 is SGHRS and CDR2 is YFSETQ. The CDR3 consists of 13 residues. The V and J ends lost 5 bases and 3 bases respectively, with 11 bases between them. The CDR3 here is CASSMPGEETQYF. DNA of the CDR3: TGCGCCAGCAGTATGCCGGGGGAAGAGACCCAGTACTTC.

The genes are TRBV7-9 and TRBJ1-6, with a possible D match to TRBD1 (6 bases). V lost 2 bases to trimming and J lost 6 bases, with 17 bases between them. The CDR3 has 17 amino acids. Germline V gives CDR1 SEHNR, CDR2 FQNEAQ (reference sequence). CDR3 nucleotides: TGTGCCAGCAGCTTACAGGGGAGTCGAACAATTAATTCACCCCTCCACTTT. Residues: CASSLQGSRTINSPLHF. Based on the CDR3 plus reference TRBV7-9 and TRBJ1-6, the full variable domain is DTGVSQNPRHKITKRGQNVTFRCDPISEHNRLYWYRQTLGQGPEFLTYFQNEAQLEKSRLLSDRFSAERPKGSFSTLEIQRTEQGDSAMYLCASSLQGSRTINSPLHFGNGTRLTVT.

The rearrangement joins TRBV11-2 to TRBJ2-2, with TRBD1 as a possible D gene (7 bases). This CDR3 has 16 residues. The germline V gene encodes CDR1 SGHAT and CDR2 FQNNGV. Trimming took off 5 bases at V and 4 bases at J, with 17 bases between the two ends. The CDR3 loop is CASSPRTGGITGELFF. CDR3 DNA sequence: TGTGCCAGCAGCCCGAGGACAGGAGGGATCACCGGGGAGCTGTTTTTT.